These 15 T cell receptor beta chains came from one sample sequenced in a study of blood T cell repertoires in COVID-19. The data were produced by immunoSEQ multiplex PCR, yet TCRdb's version contains in-frame clones alone and is incomplete. The sample yields 250,000 or so clones, approximately 86% seen once. Sequenced: peripheral blood. The receptor source for this set is a human donor in a cohort sampled during active COVID-19.

The CDR3 protein is CASSYGTSGLSTDTQYF. Written as DNA, the CDR3 is TGTGCCAGCAGCTACGGGACTAGCGGGCTCAGCACAGATACGCAGTATTTT. The rearrangement uses TRBV7-2 and TRBJ2-3, with 12 bases matching TRBD2. The CDR3 is 17 amino acids. In germline, CDR1 is SGHTA, CDR2 FQGNSA. The J segment lost 0 bases and the V segment lost 4 bases, leaving 5 bases of the junction unmatched.

V is TRBV29-1 and J is TRBJ2-5; perhaps TRBD2 as D (6 bases). The CDR3 consists of 18 residues. V lost 5 bases to trimming and J lost 2 bases, with 27 bases between them. Germline V gene sequence: CDR1 SQVTM, CDR2 ANQGSEA. The CDR3: CSVPPEPGLPKLQETQYF. In DNA, the CDR3 is TGCAGCGTTCCGCCAGAACCGGGACTTCCAAAACTTCAAGAGACCCAGTACTTC.

V gene TRBV11-2 combines with J gene TRBJ1-2, with D possibly TRBD1 on 6 matching bases. The CDR3 length is 16 residues. Germline V lookup: CDR1 SGHAT, CDR2 FQNNGV. V lost 4 bases and J 1 base, leaving 16 bases between the germline ends. CDR3 protein: CASSSPRGGRNYGYTF. CDR3 DNA: TGTGCCAGCAGCTCCCCGAGGGGGGGGCGTAACTATGGCTACACCTTC.

A single count supports this clone. The rearrangement joins TRBV14 to TRBJ1-6; TRBD1 might be the D (5 bases). The CDR3 extends over 13 amino acids. V lost 2 bases and J 8 bases, leaving 7 bases between the germline ends. Germline V gene lookup returns CDR1 SGHDN and CDR2 FVKESK. CDR3 bases: TGTGCCAGCAGCCAAATCAGGGATTCACCCCTCCACTTT. This gives the protein CASSQIRDSPLHF.

The chain links TRBV28 to TRBJ2-1; TRBD2 matches 14 bases. The germline gives CDR1 MDHEN, CDR2 SYDVKM. The CDR3 runs 16 residues. The junction had 6 bases not matched to a gene; V was cut back by 4 bases and J by 7 bases. The CDR3 sequence is CASSSGTSGRGNEQFF. In nucleotides, the CDR3 is TGTGCCAGCAGTTCCGGGACTAGCGGGAGAGGGAATGAGCAGTTCTTC.

The gene calls are TRBV7-9 and TRBJ2-2; 7 bases are a match to TRBD2. This CDR3 region has 17 residues. CDR1 and CDR2 from the germline V gene are SEHNR and FQNEAQ (reference sequence). V gave up 1 base and J gave up 0 bases; unmatched junction bases: 5. The CDR3 region has the DNA TGTGCCAGCAGCTTAGATGGGCTAGCGGCGAACACCGGGGAGCTGTTTTTT. Translation gives CASSLDGLAANTGELFF.

The chain combines TRBV13 with TRBJ1-4, with D perhaps matching TRBD1 (6 bases). The germline gives CDR1 PRHDT, CDR2 FYEKMQ (reference sequence). The CDR3 is 13 amino acids. V was clipped by 8 bases and J by 10 bases, with 17 bases between them. The CDR3 DNA sequence: TGTGCCAGCGGCACACAGGGTATGGGAAAACTGTTTTTT. It is translated as CASGTQGMGKLFF. Looking up the rest from reference TRBV13 and TRBJ1-4 gives the full variable domain: AAGVIQSPRHLIKEKRETATLKCYPIPRHDTVYWYQQGPGQDPQFLISFYEKMQSDKGSIPDRFSAQQFSDYHSELNMSSLELGDSALYFCASGTQGMGKLFFGSGTQLSVL.

This chain uses TRBV20-1 with TRBJ1-2, with 9 bases matching TRBD1. Trimming removed 3 bases from V and 6 bases from J; junction bases left unmatched: 8. The CDR3 totals 14 residues. In germline, CDR1 is DFQATT, CDR2 SNEGSKA (reference sequence). As DNA, the CDR3 is TGCAGTGCTAGTAAAGACAGGGGGATAGATGGCTACACCTTC. It translates to CSASKDRGIDGYTF.

The chain is built from TRBV9 and TRBJ2-1, with 9 bases identical to TRBD1. Germline CDR1 is SGDLS and CDR2 is YYNGEE. The CDR3 runs 16 residues. Trimming at V came to 1 base and at J to 6 bases, leaving 8 bases not matched to a gene. The CDR3 bases are TGTGCCAGCAGCGTACCCCGGGACAGGGAAACCAATGAGCAGTTCTTC. Its protein product is CASSVPRDRETNEQFF. Using reference TRBV9 and TRBJ2-1 for the parts outside the CDR3, the full variable domain is DSGVTQTPKHLITATGQRVTLRCSPRSGDLSVYWYQQSLDQGLQFLIQYYNGEERAKGNILERFSAQQFPDLHSELNLSSLELGDSALYFCASSVPRDRETNEQFFGPGTRLTVL.

This clone came up a few times. CDR3 protein: CASSPPRGTDTQYF. The CDR3 coding sequence is TGTGCCAGCAGCCCCCCGCGGGGCACAGATACGCAGTATTTT. V is TRBV3-1 (or the pseudogene TRBV3-2) and J is TRBJ2-3; possibly TRBD2 for D (5 bases). Trimming shortened V by 4 bases and J by 1 base, and 9 bases separated the two germline ends. This CDR3 region has 14 residues. Germline V gene lookup returns CDR1 LGHDT and CDR2 YNNKEL (reference sequence).

The V and J genes are TRBV7-2 and TRBJ2-7, with D possibly being TRBD2 (6 bases). CDR1 SGHTA and CDR2 FQGNSA come from the germline V gene. The CDR3 loop spans 16 amino acids. The V and J ends lost 0 bases and 2 bases respectively, with 14 bases between them. CDR3 in amino acids: CASSLAVGGGTYEQYF. Here the CDR3 DNA reads TGTGCCAGCAGCTTAGCTGTGGGAGGCGGGACCTACGAGCAGTACTTC.

The chain carries TRBV10-2 and TRBJ2-7; 11 bases match TRBD2. Germline V CDR1 and CDR2: WSHSY, SAAADI. The CDR3 runs to 14 residues. Trimming removed 5 bases from V and 3 bases from J; junction bases left unmatched: 3. The CDR3 loop reads CASSTGTSGYEQYF. The CDR3 DNA is TGCGCCAGCAGTACCGGGACTAGCGGCTACGAGCAGTACTTC.

The rearrangement uses TRBV6-5 and TRBJ2-7, with 12 bases matching TRBD2. The trim removed 6 bases at V and 4 bases at J, leaving 7 bases unmatched. CDR1 MNHEY and CDR2 SVGAGI come from the germline V gene. The CDR3 is made up of 15 amino acids. DNA for the CDR3: TGTGCCAGCAGCATACGGACTAGCGGGGCATACGAGCAGTACTTC. Its protein product is CASSIRTSGAYEQYF.

This chain connects TRBV6-6 to TRBJ2-7; D call uncertain. The CDR3 is made up of 12 amino acids. The V and J ends lost 2 bases and 5 bases respectively, with 7 bases between them. Germline V lookup: CDR1 MNHNY, CDR2 SVGAGI (reference sequence). The CDR3 protein is CASSYGQDEQYF. The CDR3 region has the DNA TGTGCCAGCAGTTACGGTCAGGACGAGCAGTACTTC.

The chain employs TRBV19 and TRBJ2-2, with a possible D match to TRBD1 (5 bases). The ends were cut back, 7 bases at V and 8 bases at J, with 11 bases in the middle. The CDR3 runs to 12 residues. The V gene's germline CDR1 is LNHDA and CDR2 SQIVND (reference sequence). The CDR3 loop reads CASIRTSGELFF. DNA of the CDR3: TGTGCCAGTATTAGGACATCAGGGGAGCTGTTTTTT.